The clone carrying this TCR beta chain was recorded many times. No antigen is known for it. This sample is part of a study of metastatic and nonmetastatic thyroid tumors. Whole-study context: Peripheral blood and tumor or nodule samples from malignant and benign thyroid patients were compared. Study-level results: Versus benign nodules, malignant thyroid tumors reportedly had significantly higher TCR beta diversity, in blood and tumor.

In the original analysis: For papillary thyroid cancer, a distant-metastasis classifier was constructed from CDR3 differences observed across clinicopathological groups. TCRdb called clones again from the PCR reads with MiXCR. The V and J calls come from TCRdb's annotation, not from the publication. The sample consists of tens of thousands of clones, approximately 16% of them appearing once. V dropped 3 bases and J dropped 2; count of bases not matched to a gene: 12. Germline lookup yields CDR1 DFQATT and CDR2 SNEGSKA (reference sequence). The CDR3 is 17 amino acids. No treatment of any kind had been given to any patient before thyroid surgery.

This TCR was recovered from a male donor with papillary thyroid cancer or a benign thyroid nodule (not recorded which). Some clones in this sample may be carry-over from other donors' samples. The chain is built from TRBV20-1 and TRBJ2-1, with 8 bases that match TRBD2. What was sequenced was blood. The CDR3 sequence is CSASSYPAGVAYNEQFF. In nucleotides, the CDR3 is TGCAGTGCTAGTTCGTATCCAGCGGGAGTCGCCTACAATGAGCAGTTCTTC.